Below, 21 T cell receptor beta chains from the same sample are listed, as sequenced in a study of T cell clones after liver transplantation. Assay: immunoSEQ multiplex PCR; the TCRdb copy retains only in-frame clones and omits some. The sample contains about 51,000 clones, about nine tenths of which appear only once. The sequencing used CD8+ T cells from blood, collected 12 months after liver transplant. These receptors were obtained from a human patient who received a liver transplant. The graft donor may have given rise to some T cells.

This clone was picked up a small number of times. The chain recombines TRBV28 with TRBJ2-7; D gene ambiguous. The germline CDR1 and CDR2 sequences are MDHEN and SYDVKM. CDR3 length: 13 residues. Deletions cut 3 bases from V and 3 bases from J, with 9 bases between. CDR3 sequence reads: CASSFGNIYEQYF. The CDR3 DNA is TGTGCCAGCAGTTTTGGTAACATCTACGAGCAGTACTTC.

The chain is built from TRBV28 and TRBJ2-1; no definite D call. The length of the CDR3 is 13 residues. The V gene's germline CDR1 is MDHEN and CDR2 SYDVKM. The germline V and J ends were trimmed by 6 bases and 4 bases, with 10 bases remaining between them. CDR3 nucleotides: TGTGCCAGCAGGCGAACAGAGTACAATGAGCAGTTCTTC. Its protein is CASRRTEYNEQFF.

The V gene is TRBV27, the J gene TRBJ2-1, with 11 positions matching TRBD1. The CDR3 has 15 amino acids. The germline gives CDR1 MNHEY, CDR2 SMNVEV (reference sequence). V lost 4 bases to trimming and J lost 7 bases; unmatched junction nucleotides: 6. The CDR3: CASSWLGTGGNEQFF. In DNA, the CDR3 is TGTGCCAGCAGTTGGCTGGGGACAGGGGGGAATGAGCAGTTCTTC.

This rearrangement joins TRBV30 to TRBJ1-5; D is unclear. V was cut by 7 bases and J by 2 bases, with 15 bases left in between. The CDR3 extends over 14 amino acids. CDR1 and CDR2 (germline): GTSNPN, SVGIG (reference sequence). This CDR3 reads CASEGLGGNQPQHF. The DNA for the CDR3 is TGTGCCTCAGAAGGGCTGGGCGGCAATCAGCCCCAGCATTTT.

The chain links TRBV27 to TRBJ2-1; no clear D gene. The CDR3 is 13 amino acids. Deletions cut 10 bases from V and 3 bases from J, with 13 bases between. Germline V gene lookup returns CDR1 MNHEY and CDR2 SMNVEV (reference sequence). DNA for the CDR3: TGTGCCACTGCGATTGTGGGCTACAATGAGCAGTTCTTC. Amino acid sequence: CATAIVGYNEQFF.

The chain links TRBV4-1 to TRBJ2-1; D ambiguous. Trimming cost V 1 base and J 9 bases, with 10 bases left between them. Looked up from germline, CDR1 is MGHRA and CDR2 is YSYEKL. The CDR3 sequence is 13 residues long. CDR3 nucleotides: TGCGCCAGCAGCCAAGGGCGCCCCCCTGAGCAGTTCTTC. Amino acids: CASSQGRPPEQFF.

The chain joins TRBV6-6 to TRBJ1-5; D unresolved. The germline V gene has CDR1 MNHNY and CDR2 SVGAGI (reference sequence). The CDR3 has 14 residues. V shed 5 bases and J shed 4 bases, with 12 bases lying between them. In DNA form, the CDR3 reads TGTGCCAGCAGTGCGTGGGTGAGAAATCAGCCCCAGCATTTT. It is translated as CASSAWVRNQPQHF.

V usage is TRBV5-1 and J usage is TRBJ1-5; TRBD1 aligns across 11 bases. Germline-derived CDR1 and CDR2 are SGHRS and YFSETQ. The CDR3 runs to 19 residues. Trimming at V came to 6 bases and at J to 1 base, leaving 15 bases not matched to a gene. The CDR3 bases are TGCGCCAGCATCCAGGGACAGGGGGTATTGCGAGGGAGCAATCAGCCCCAGCATTTT. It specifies CASIQGQGVLRGSNQPQHF.

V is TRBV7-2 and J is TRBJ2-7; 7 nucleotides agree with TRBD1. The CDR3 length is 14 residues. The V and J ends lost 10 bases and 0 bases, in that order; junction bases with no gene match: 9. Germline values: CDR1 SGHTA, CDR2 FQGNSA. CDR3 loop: CAIMTGPSSYEQYF. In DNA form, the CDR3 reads TGTGCCATCATGACAGGGCCGAGCTCCTACGAGCAGTACTTC.

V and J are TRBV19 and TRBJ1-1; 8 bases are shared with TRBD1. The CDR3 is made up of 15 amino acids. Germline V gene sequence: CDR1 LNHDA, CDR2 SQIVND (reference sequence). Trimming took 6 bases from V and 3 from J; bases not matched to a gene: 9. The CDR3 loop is CASSPNRGVDTEAFF. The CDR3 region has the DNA TGTGCCAGTAGCCCCAACAGGGGGGTAGACACTGAAGCTTTCTTT. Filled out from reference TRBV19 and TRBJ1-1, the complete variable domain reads DGGITQSPKYLFRKEGQNVTLSCEQNLNHDAMYWYRQDPGQGLRLIYYSQIVNDFQKGDIAEGYSVSREKKESFPLTVTSAQKNPTAFYLCASSPNRGVDTEAFFGQGTRLTVV.

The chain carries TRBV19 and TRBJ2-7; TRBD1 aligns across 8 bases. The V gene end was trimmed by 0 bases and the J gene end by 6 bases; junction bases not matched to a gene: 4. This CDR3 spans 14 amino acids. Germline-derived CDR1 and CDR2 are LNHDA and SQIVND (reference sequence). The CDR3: CASSIDPTGVEQYF. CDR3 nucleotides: TGTGCCAGTAGTATAGATCCGACAGGGGTCGAGCAGTACTTC.

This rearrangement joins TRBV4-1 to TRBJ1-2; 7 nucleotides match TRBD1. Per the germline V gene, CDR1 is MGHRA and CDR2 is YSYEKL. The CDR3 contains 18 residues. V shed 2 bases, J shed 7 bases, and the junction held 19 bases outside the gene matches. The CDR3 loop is CASSQKHTGTDPSRGYTF. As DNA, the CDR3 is TGCGCCAGCAGCCAAAAACACACCGGGACAGACCCCTCCCGTGGCTACACCTTC.

The CDR3 reads CASSIIGSTYEQYF. For the CDR3, the DNA is TGTGCCAGTAGTATAATCGGCTCCACCTACGAGCAGTACTTC. The chain couples TRBV19 to TRBJ2-7; D unclear. The V end lost 2 bases, the J end lost 2 bases, and 10 bases lay between the germline ends. This CDR3 comprises 14 residues. Germline V gene lookup returns CDR1 LNHDA and CDR2 SQIVND (reference sequence). Variable domain in full (rest from reference TRBV19 and TRBJ2-7): DGGITQSPKYLFRKEGQNVTLSCEQNLNHDAMYWYRQDPGQGLRLIYYSQIVNDFQKGDIAEGYSVSREKKESFPLTVTSAQKNPTAFYLCASSIIGSTYEQYFGPGTRLTVT.

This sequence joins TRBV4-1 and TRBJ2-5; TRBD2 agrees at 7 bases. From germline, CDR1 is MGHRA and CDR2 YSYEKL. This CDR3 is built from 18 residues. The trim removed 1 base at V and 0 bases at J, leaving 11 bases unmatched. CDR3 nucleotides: TGCGCCAGCAGCCAAGGGGTTCCCACAGCGGGATACCAAGAGACCCAGTACTTC. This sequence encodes CASSQGVPTAGYQETQYF.

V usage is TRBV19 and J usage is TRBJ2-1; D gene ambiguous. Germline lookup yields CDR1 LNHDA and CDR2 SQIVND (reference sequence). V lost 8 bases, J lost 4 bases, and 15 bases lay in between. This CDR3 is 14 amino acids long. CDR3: CASSDGPLYNEQFF. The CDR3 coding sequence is TGTGCCAGTTCGGACGGACCCCTATACAATGAGCAGTTCTTC.

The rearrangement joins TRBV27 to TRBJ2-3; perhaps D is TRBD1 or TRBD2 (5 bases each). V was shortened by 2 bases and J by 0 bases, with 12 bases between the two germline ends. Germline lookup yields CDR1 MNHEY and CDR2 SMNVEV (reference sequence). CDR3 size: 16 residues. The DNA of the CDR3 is TGTGCCAGCAGTTTAACCGGGACGTTTAGCACAGATACGCAGTATTTT. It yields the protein CASSLTGTFSTDTQYF.

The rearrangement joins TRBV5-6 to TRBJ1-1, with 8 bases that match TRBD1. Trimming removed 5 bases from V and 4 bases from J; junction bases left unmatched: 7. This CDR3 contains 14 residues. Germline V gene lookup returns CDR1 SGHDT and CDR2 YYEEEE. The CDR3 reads CASRVQGASTEAFF. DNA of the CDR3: TGTGCCAGCAGGGTGCAGGGGGCAAGCACTGAAGCTTTCTTT.

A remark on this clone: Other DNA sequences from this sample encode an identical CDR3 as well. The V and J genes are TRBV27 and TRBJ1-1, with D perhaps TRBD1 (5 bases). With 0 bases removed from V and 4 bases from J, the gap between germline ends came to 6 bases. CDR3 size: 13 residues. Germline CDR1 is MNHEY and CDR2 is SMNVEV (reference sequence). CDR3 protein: CASSLSGGTEAFF. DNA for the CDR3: TGTGCCAGCAGTTTATCGGGGGGCACTGAAGCTTTCTTT.

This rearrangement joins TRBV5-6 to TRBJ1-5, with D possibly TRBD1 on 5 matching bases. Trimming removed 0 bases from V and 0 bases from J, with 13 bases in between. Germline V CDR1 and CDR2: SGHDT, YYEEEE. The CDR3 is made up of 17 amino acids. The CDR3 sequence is CASSLGGLRYSNQPQHF. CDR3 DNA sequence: TGTGCCAGCAGCTTGGGGGGCCTCCGTTATAGCAATCAGCCCCAGCATTTT.

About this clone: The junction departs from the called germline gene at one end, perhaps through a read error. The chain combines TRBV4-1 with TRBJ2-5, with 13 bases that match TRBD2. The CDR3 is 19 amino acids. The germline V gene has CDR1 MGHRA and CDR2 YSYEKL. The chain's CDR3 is CASSHPKTSLAGGQGTQYF. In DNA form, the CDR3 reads TGCGCCAGCAGCCACCCGAAAACGTCACTAGCGGGAGGGCAAGGGACCCAGTACTTC.

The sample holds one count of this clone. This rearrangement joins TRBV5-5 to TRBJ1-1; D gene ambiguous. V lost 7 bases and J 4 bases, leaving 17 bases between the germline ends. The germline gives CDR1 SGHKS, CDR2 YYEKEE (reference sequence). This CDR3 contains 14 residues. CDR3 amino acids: CASVWTVMSTEAFF. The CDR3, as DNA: TGTGCCAGCGTCTGGACCGTAATGAGCACTGAAGCTTTCTTT.